This T cell receptor (beta chain) was sequenced in a study of tumor-infiltrating lymphocytes in primary liver carcinoma. For the study at large: The patient population consisted of men and women between 30 and 69 years of age. Findings and caveats of the study: Less overlap was seen in tumor-adjacent and tumor-blood pairs than in tumor region pairs. Detection in all five tumor regions applied to only about 8-25% of top clones.

The germline V and J ends were trimmed by 5 bases and 2 bases, with 18 bases remaining between them. The CDR3 covers 16 residues. This clonotype was seen repeatedly, ten times or more. What it binds is not known. Production of TCR beta cDNA used 500 ng total RNA together with a constant-region primer. Investigators got TCR beta libraries out of three nested multiplex PCR rounds, done with slightly modified ARM-PCR. Primers for the first two PCR rounds were TRBV1-TRBV30 forward primers and a C-beta reverse primer (around 10 cycles per round). TCRdb reanalysed the multiplex PCR reads using MiXCR and keeps one entry per CDR3 protein. The data hold about 99,000 distinct CDR3 sequences, with approximately 68% observed a single time. Joint extraction of RNA and DNA used roughly 19-32 mg of bulk tissue that was unsorted.

The chain recombines TRBV12-3 or TRBV12-4 with TRBJ2-5, with a tentative D call TRBD1 (6 bases). This sequence originates from a woman aged 55-69 years with primary liver carcinoma and hepatitis B virus infection. The sequenced sample consisted of liver tumor tissue from sampling region 5. Subset described: tumor region T5, tumor centre. The CDR3, as DNA: TGTGCCAGCAGTACCCGGGACACGGCGGCTCAAGAGACCCAGTACTTC. Protein: CASSTRDTAAQETQYF.